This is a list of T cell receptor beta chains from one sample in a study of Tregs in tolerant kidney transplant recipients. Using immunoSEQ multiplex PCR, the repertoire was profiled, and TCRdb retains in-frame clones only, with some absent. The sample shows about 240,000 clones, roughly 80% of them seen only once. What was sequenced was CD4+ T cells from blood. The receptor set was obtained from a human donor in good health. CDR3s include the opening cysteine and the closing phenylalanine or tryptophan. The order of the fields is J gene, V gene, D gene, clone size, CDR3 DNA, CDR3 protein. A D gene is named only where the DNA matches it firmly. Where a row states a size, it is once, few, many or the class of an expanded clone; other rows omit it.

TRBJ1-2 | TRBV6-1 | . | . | TGTGCCAGCGGGCTTAACTATGGCTACACCTTC | CASGLNYGYTF
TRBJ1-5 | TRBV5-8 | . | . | TGTGCCAGCAGCCCAGGGGTTCTCAGCAATCAGCCCCAGCATTTT | CASSPGVLSNQPQHF
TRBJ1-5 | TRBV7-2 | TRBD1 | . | TGTGCCAGCAGCTTATACCGGACAGGGGGCAATCAGCCCCAGCATTTT | CASSLYRTGGNQPQHF
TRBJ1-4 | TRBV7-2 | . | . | TGTGCCAGCAGCTCTCCGTCGGGGTATGAAAAACTGTTTTTT | CASSSPSGYEKLFF
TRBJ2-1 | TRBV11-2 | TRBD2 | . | TGTGCCAGCAGCTTCCCCCTAGCGGGGGAAAAGAATGAGCAGTTCTTC | CASSFPLAGEKNEQFF
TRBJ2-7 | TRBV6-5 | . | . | TGTGCCAGCAGTTACTCGACGGCTAGCTCCTACGAGCAGTACTTC | CASSYSTASSYEQYF
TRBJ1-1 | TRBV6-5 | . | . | TGTGCCAGCAGTTACTCGACACAGGGTCACACTGAAGCTTTCTTT | CASSYSTQGHTEAFF
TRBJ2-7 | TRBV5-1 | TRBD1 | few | TGCGCCAGCAGCCTCGGGACAGGGGTATACGAGCAGTACTTC | CASSLGTGVYEQYF
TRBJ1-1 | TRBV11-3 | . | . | TGTGCCAGCAGCGCCAGTGAGGTCACTGAAGCTTTCTTT | CASSASEVTEAFF
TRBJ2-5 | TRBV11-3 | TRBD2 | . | TGTGCCAGCAGCCCTCGGACGGGACTAGCGGGAGGGATGATTGAGACCCAGTACTTC | CASSPRTGLAGGMIETQYF
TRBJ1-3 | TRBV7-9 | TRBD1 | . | TGTGCCAGCAGCTTAGTACAGGGGGCCGGAAACACCATATATTTT | CASSLVQGAGNTIYF
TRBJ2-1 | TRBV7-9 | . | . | TGTGCCAGCAGCTTATTGGGGACTTCTTACAATGAGCAGTTCTTC | CASSLLGTSYNEQFF
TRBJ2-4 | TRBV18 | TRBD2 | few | TGTGCCAGCTCGTCCGGAAGTGCGGGAGAAAAAAACATTCAGTACTTC | CASSSGSAGEKNIQYF
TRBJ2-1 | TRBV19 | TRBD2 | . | TGTGCCAGTAGTATCGCGGGAGGCGCATCCTACAATGAGCAGTTCTTC | CASSIAGGASYNEQFF
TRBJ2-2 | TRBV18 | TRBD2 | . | TGTGCCAGCTCACCAATGGCCGGACTAGCGGGGATGAACACCGGGGAGCTGTTTTTT | CASSPMAGLAGMNTGELFF
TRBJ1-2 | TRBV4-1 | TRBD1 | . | TGCGCCAGCAGCCAACTTAACCGGGGACAGGGGGTAAACTATGGCTACACCTTC | CASSQLNRGQGVNYGYTF
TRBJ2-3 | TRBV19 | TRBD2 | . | TGTGCCAGTAGCCGAGGACTAGCGGATCTCACAGATACGCAGTATTTT | CASSRGLADLTDTQYF
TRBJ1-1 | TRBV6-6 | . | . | TGTGCCAGCAGTTATCAGGGGAACACTGAAGCTTTCTTT | CASSYQGNTEAFF
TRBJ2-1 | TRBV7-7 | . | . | TGTGCCAGCAGCCCCGGCTACAGTGGGTTCGATGAGCAGTTCTTC | CASSPGYSGFDEQFF
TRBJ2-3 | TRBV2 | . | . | TGTGCCAGCAGTCCCAGGGGCGGGACCACCATGGATACGCAGTATTTT | CASSPRGGTTMDTQYF
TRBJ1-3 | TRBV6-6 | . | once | TGTGCCAGCGGCTCTGCGGGTCGGGCCGGAAACACCATATATTTT | CASGSAGRAGNTIYF
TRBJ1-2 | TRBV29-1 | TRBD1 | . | TGCAGCGTTGAACTCGACAGGGACATTGGTGGCTACACCTTC | CSVELDRDIGGYTF
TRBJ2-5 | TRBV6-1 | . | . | TGTGCCAGCAGTGTAACAGGGCTCCAAGAGACCCAGTACTTC | CASSVTGLQETQYF
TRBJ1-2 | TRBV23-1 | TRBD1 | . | TGCGCCAGCAGTAAATCCCCCAACCGGGACAGGGGCCTCCTCTATGGCTACACCTTC | CASSKSPNRDRGLLYGYTF
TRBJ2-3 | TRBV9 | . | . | TGTGCCAGCAGCGTAGGGGTACCAGATACGCAGTATTTT | CASSVGVPDTQYF
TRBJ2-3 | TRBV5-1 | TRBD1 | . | TGCGCCAGCAGCTTGGGACAGGGTCCAGATACGCAGTATTTT | CASSLGQGPDTQYF
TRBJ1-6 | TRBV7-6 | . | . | TGTGCCAGCAGCTTAGAGGCAGGAGGGGGAAATTCACCCCTCCACTTT | CASSLEAGGGNSPLHF
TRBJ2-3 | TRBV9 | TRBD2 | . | TGTGCCAGCAGCGTAGATGCGGGGGGCACAGATACGCAGTATTTT | CASSVDAGGTDTQYF
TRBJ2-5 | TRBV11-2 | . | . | TGTGCCAGCAGCTTAGCCGCTAGCTGGGGAGAGACCCAGTACTTC | CASSLAASWGETQYF
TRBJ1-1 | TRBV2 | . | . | TGTGCCAGCAGTGAACAGGGTAGGGACACTGAAGCTTTCTTT | CASSEQGRDTEAFF
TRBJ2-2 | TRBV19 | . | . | TGTGCCAGTAGTATAGCTGAGGGTTCCGGGGAGCTGTTTTTT | CASSIAEGSGELFF
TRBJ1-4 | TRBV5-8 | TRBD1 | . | TGTGCCAGCAGCTTGTCCGGGACAGGGAGTGAAAAACTGTTTTTT | CASSLSGTGSEKLFF
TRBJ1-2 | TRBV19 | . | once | TGTGCCAGTAGTATGGTGGCAGGGATCGGCTACACCTTC | CASSMVAGIGYTF
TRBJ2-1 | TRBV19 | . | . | TGTGCCAGTAGTATAGAACCCGGGCGCTACGGTGAGCAGTTCTTC | CASSIEPGRYGEQFF
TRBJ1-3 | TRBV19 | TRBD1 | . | TGTGCCAGTAGTAAGACAGGGTTTGGTGGAGACACCATATATTTT | CASSKTGFGGDTIYF
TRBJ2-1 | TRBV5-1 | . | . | TGCGCCAGCAGCTTGGTGAGGGGATTGGATGAGCAGTTCTTC | CASSLVRGLDEQFF
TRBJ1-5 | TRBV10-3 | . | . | TGTGCCATCAGTGCTGGGCCGAATCAGCCCCAGCATTTT | CAISAGPNQPQHF
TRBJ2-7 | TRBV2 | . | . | TGTGCCAGCAGTGATGTGCGGGCGGTCGGTCGGGACGAGCAGTACTTC | CASSDVRAVGRDEQYF